The rows below give T cell receptor beta chains drawn from one sample of a study of T cell repertoires in cytomegalovirus infection. TCRdb re-called the reads through MiXCR, storing one row per CDR3 protein. The profile shows roughly 310,000 distinct CDR3 sequences, 15% to 20% of them singletons. Material: PBMCs. The receptors were sampled from a human donor in good health (CMV status not recorded). Some clones in this sample may be carry-over from other donors' samples. CDR3s include the opening cysteine and the closing phenylalanine or tryptophan.

J,V,CDR3
TRBJ1-1,TRBV4-1,CASSKGPRDHTEAFF
TRBJ2-3,TRBV20-1,CSARSRGLAGDTQYF
TRBJ2-2,TRBV10-3,CAISESRTGRGGELFF
TRBJ1-6,TRBV20-1,CSARDGRVGNSPLHF
TRBJ1-1,TRBV20-1,CSAQGGVNTEAFF
TRBJ2-1,TRBV20-1,CSANPDINNEQFF
TRBJ1-1,TRBV6-2/TRBV6-3,CASTLERGLYTEAFF
TRBJ1-6,TRBV7-9,CASSLQDSYNSPLHF
TRBJ1-6,TRBV28,CASSYRQGIRSPLHF
TRBJ2-7,TRBV20-1,CSAFGESSYEQYF
TRBJ1-2,TRBV6-5,CASSYAPGRGYYGYTF
TRBJ1-2,TRBV7-6,CASSRSKGPVNYGYTF
TRBJ2-2,TRBV27,CASRSKNTGELFF
TRBJ1-1,TRBV5-1,CASSGETGTYEAFF
TRBJ2-3,TRBV5-4,CASSPWTGDTDTQYF
TRBJ2-5,TRBV6-5,CASSAAGTGVETQYF
TRBJ2-1,TRBV6-5,CASSSPTRLQFF
TRBJ2-5,TRBV7-2,CASSEQGALETQYF
TRBJ2-1,TRBV11-3,CASSLDWNSYNEQFF
TRBJ1-1,TRBV7-2,CASSFDRGNTEAFF
TRBJ1-1,TRBV20-1,CSAGTGGAPWDTEAFF
TRBJ2-2,TRBV7-2,CASSLGPATGELFF
TRBJ2-5,TRBV6-6,CASRLETSGLYF
TRBJ1-4,TRBV20-1,CSARGVNEKLFF
TRBJ1-5,TRBV29-1,CSVGDRNQPQHF
TRBJ1-1,TRBV5-1,CASSLVVTANTEAFF
TRBJ1-2,TRBV7-2,CASSLGGQGANYGYTF
TRBJ2-3,TRBV20-1,CSARSFSLTDTQYF
TRBJ1-5,TRBV18,CAGSPSDNQPQHF
TRBJ2-5,TRBV19,CASSPGTAQETQYF
TRBJ2-7,TRBV7-9,CASSLWGDGAYEQYF
TRBJ2-5,TRBV5-8,CASSLGLAGLQETQYF
TRBJ1-5,TRBV12-3/TRBV12-4,CASSGATVNQPQHF
TRBJ1-1,TRBV9,CASSALDRGRSTEAFF
TRBJ2-7,TRBV6-6,CASSYSKGQVGVHEQYF
TRBJ1-1,TRBV6-5,CASSLLPRNTEAFF
TRBJ1-1,TRBV20-1,CSARILYREEAFF
TRBJ2-3,TRBV7-9,CASSLGRGEDTQYF
TRBJ1-3,TRBV4-3,CASSQDSATLKSGNTIYF
TRBJ2-1,TRBV6-1,CASTLTGDYNEQFF
TRBJ2-1,TRBV7-2,CASSLDVSNEQFF
TRBJ2-7,TRBV6-1,CASSEGLAMLWEQYF
TRBJ2-1,TRBV19,CATGSRTSGIDNEQFF
TRBJ1-2,TRBV20-1,CSARPSVLYGYTF
TRBJ2-5,TRBV5-5,CASSSGFGGETQYF
TRBJ2-2,TRBV20-1,CSGERSNTGELFF
TRBJ2-7,TRBV20-1,CSVPDRVREQYF
TRBJ1-2,TRBV4-1,CASSQPYSPNGYTF